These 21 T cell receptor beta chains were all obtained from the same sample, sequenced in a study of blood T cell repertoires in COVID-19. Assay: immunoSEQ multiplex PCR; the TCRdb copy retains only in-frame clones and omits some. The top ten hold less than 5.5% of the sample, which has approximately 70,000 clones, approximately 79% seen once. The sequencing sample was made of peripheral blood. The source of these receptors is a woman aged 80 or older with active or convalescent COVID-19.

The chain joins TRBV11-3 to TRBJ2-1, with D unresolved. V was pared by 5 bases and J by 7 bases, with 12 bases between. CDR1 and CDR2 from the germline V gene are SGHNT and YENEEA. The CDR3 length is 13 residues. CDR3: CASSLRSGNEQFF. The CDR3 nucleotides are TGTGCCAGCAGCCTTCGGTCCGGGAATGAGCAGTTCTTC.

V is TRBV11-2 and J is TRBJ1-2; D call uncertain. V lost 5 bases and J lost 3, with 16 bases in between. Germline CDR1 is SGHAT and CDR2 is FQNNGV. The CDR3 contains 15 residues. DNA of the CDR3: TGTGCCAGCAGCGCACACACCCTTAACGACTATGGCTACACCTTC. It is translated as CASSAHTLNDYGYTF.

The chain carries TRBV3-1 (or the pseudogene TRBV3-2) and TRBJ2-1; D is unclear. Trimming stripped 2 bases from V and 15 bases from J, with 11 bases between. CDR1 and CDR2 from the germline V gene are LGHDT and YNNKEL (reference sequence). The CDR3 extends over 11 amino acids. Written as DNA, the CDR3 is TGTGCCAGCAGCCAACTTCCCTGTCGGTTCTTC. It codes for CASSQLPCRFF.

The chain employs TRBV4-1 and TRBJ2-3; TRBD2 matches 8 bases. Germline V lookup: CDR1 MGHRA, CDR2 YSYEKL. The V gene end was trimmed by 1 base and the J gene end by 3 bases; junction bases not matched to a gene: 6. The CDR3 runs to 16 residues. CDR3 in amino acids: CASSQGFAGGTDTQYF. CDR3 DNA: TGCGCCAGCAGCCAAGGATTTGCGGGGGGAACAGATACGCAGTATTTT.

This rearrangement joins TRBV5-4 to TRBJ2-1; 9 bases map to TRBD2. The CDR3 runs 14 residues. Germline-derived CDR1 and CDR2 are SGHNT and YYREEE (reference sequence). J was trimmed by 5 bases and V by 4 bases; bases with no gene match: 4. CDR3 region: CASSPRTSDNEQFF. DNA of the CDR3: TGTGCCAGCAGCCCCAGGACTAGCGACAATGAGCAGTTCTTC.

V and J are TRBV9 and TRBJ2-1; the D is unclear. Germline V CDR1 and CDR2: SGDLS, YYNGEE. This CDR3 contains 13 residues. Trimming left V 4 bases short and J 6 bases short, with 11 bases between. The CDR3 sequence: CASSNTHLNEQFF. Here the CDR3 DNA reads TGTGCCAGCAGCAACACCCACCTCAATGAGCAGTTCTTC.

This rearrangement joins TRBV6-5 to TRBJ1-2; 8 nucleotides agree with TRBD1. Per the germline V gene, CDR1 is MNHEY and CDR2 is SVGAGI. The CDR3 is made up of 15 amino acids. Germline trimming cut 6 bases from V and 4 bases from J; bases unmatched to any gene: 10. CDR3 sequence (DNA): TGTGCCAGCAGACGAGCACAGGGGGAGTCCTATGGCTACACCTTC. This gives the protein CASRRAQGESYGYTF.

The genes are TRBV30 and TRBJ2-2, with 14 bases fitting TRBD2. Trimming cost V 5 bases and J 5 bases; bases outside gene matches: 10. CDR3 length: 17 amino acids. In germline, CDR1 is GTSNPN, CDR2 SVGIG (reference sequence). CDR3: CAWVPGLAGDRTGELFF. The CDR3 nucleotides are TGTGCCTGGGTACCGGGACTAGCGGGAGATCGGACCGGGGAGCTGTTTTTT.

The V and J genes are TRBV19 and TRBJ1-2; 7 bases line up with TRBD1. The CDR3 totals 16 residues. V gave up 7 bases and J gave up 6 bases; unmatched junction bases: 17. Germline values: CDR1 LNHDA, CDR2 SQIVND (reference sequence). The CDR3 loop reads CASNDRAYLTRHGYTF. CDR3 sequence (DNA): TGTGCCAGTAATGACAGGGCCTACTTAACTAGGCATGGCTACACCTTC.

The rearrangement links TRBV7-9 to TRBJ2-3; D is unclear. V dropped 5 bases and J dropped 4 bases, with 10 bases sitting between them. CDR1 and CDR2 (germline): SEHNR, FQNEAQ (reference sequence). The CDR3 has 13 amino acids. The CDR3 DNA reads TGTGCCAGCAGCACCCTCTACCCAGATACGCAGTATTTT. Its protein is CASSTLYPDTQYF. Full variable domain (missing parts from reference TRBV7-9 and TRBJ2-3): DTGVSQNPRHKITKRGQNVTFRCDPISEHNRLYWYRQTLGQGPEFLTYFQNEAQLEKSRLLSDRFSAERPKGSFSTLEIQRTEQGDSAMYLCASSTLYPDTQYFGPGTRLTVL.

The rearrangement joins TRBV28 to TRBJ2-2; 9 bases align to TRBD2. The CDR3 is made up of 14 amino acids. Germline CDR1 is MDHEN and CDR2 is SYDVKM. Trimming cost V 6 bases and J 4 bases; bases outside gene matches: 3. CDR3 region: CASSPGLATGELFF. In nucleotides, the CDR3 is TGTGCCAGCAGCCCGGGACTAGCCACCGGGGAGCTGTTTTTT.

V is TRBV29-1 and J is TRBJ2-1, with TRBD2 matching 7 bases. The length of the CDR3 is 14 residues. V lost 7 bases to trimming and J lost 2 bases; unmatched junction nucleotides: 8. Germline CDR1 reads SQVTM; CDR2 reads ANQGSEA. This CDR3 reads CSAWEGRTYNEQFF. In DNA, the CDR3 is TGCAGCGCATGGGAGGGGAGAACCTACAATGAGCAGTTCTTC.

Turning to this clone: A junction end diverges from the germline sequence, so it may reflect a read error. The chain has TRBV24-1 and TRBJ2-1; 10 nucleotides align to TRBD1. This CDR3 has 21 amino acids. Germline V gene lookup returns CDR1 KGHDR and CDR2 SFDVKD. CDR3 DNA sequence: TGTGCCACCAGTGATTTAAGGAGGCCGGGAGGACAGGGGGGTCAGCACAATAAGCAGTTCTTC. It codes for CATSDLRRPGGQGGQHNKQFF.

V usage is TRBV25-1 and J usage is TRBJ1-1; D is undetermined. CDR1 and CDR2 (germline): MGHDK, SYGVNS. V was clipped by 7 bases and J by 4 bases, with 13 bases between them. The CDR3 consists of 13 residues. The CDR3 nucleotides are TGTGCCAGCATCCGCGGGTCGAGCACTGAAGCTTTCTTT. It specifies CASIRGSSTEAFF.

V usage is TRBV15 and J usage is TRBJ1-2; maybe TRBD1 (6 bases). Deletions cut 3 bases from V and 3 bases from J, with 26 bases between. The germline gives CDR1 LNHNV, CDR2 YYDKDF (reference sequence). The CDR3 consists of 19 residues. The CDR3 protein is CATSRAPGHPQGADYGYTF. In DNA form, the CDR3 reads TGTGCCACCAGCAGGGCACCGGGACACCCTCAAGGAGCGGACTATGGCTACACCTTC.

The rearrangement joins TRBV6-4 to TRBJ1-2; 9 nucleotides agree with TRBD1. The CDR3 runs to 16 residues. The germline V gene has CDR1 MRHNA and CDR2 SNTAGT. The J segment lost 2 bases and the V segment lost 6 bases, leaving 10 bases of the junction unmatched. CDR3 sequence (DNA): TGTGCCAGCAGAATGCGGGCAGGGACAGGGAACTATGGCTACACCTTC. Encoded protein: CASRMRAGTGNYGYTF.

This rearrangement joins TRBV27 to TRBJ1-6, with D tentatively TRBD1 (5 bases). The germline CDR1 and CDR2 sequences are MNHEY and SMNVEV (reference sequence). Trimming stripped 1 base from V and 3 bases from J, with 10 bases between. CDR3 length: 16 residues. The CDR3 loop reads CASSLFAGNYNSPLHF. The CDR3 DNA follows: TGTGCCAGCAGTTTATTTGCAGGGAACTATAATTCACCCCTCCACTTT.

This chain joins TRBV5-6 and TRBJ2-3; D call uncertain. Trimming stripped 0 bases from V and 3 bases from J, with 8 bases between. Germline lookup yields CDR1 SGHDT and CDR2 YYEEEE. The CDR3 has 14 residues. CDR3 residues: CASSLVVRTDTQYF. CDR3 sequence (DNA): TGTGCCAGCAGCTTGGTAGTTAGAACAGATACGCAGTATTTT.

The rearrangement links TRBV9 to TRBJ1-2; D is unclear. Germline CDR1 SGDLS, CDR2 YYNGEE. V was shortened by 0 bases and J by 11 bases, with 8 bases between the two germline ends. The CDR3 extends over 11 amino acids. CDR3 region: CASSVATSYTF. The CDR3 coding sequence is TGTGCCAGCAGCGTAGCGACATCATACACCTTC.

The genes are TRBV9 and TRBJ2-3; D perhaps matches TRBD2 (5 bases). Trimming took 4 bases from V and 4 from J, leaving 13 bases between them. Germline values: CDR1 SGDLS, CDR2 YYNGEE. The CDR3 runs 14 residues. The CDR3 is CASSTGTRSDTQYF. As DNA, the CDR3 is TGTGCCAGCAGCACCGGAACTAGATCAGATACGCAGTATTTT.

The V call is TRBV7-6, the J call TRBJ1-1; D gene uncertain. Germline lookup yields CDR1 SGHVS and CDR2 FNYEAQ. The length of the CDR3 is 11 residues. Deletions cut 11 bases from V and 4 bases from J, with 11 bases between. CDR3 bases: TGTGCCGGCCAAAGAGGCACTGAAGCTTTCTTT. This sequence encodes CAGQRGTEAFF.